Sequencing of this TCR beta chain was carried out in a study of cytomegalovirus exposure and HLA in healthy donors. The CDR3 is 15 residues long. V shed 4 bases, J shed 0 bases, and the junction held 3 bases outside the gene matches. Germline CDR1 reads SGHRS; CDR2 reads YFSETQ. This table comes from immunoSEQ multiplex PCR, and its TCRdb copy is limited to in-frame clones, with some not included. The table lists 260,000 or so clones, around nine tenths of them singletons. This sequence was found in a man aged 18 to 30 in good health and CMV-seronegative. Sequencing was carried out using PBMCs. The chain couples TRBV5-1 to TRBJ2-2; the match to TRBD1 covers 7 bases. The CDR3 is CASSTGQPNTGELFF. The CDR3 DNA follows: TGCGCCAGCAGCACGGGACAGCCGAACACCGGGGAGCTGTTTTTT.